The present T cell receptor (beta chain) was sequenced within a study of T cell clonotyping in hematopoietic cell transplantation. The data were produced by immunoSEQ multiplex PCR, yet TCRdb's version contains in-frame clones alone and is incomplete. The sample carries approximately 30,000 clones, about four fifths recorded once. The V and J ends lost 6 bases and 5 bases, in that order; junction bases with no gene match: 7. This CDR3 has 15 amino acids. Germline V CDR1 and CDR2: SNHLY, FYNNEI. Study results and limitations: After transplant, recipient diversity fell while pathologically expanded clonotypes grew through day 180.

Worth noting for this clone: Its target is not known.

Specified time point: recipient sample about 28 days before transplant, after cytoreduction. Sequencing used peripheral blood mononuclear cells, obtained before stem cell transplant. V gene TRBV2 combines with J gene TRBJ2-2; 9 nucleotides line up with TRBD1. This clonotype originated in a man aged 35-49 years with acute myeloid leukemia. Some clones in this sample may be carry-over from other donors' samples. CDR3 sequence: CASRRGQGPTGELFF. DNA of the CDR3: TGTGCCAGCAGGAGGGGACAGGGTCCGACCGGGGAGCTGTTTTTT.